This TCR beta chain was recorded in a study of T cell repertoires in cytomegalovirus infection (dated by TCRdb to about 2019). With respect to the entire study: Donor HLA type was relevant to the analysis, because carriage of CMV infection together with the matching HLA type was indicated by public TCR beta signatures. What the study reported, not specific to this receptor: Carriers of CMV infection plus the relevant HLA type were discriminated by the cumulative frequency of public TCR beta family members in the study cohort and in an independent roughly 400-donor cohort. In the ex vivo response, HLA-C-restricted CMV-specific TCR beta clonotypes were dominant, and in two of eight donors the single most frequent clonotype came from this HLA-C-restricted group.

This clonotype was counted a few times. There is no known antigen for this receptor. No base quality information exists; no much larger clone differs at one position. The CDR3, cysteine through phenylalanine, is 13 amino acids long. Only the CDR3 portion is preserved as DNA: 39 bases, with reading frame beginning at the first base. V loses 4 bases of germline sequence and J loses 7 bases, and the interval between the two ends is 11 bases. TCRdb shows the sequencer as Illumina HiSeq 1500. Through fastp at Q25 and MiXCR, TCRdb rebuilt clones from the public reads, retaining in-frame beta chains. Each CDR3 protein appears once, grouped with its most common genes and DNA. The sample records roughly 230,000 distinct CDR3 sequences, under 25% of which are singletons. 18% of the sample is in the top ten clones.

Sequencing was done on a sample of CD8+ T cells from PBMCs. The sequence was obtained from a human donor in good health (CMV status not recorded). Some clones in this sample may be carry-over from other donors' samples. The chain links TRBV12-3 or TRBV12-4 with TRBJ2-1; TRBD2 might be the D gene, on 5 matching bases. The CDR3 protein is CASSWTTGNEQFF. The nucleotide sequence reads TGTGCCAGCAGTTGGACCACGGGGAATGAGCAGTTCTTC.